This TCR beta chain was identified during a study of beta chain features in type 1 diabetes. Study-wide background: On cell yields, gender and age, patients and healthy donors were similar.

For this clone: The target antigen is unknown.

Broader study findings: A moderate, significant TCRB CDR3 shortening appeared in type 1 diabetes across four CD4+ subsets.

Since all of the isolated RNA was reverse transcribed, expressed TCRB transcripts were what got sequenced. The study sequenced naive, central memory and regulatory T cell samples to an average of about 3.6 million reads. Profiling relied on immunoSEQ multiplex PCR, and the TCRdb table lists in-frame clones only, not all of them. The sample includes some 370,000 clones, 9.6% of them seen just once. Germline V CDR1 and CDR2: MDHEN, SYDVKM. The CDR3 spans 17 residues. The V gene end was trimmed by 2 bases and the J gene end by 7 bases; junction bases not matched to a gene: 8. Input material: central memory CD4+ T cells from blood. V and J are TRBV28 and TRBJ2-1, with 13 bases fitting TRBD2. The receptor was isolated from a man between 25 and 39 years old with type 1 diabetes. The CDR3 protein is CASSLETSGRSLNEQFF. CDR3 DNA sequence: TGTGCCAGCAGTTTAGAGACTAGCGGGAGGAGTTTAAATGAGCAGTTCTTC.